Below, one T cell receptor beta chain is given with its context. The antigen it recognizes is unknown. A single base separates this from a much larger clone, so it may be a read error. The donors were healthy, HIV-negative adults with no recently reported acute infections or vaccinations. Only Caucasian adults living in Nashville, Tennessee, USA were represented among the donors. In the unsorted samples, 85 million to 100 million PBMCs were counted, and genomic DNA was extracted using the QIAamp DNA Blood Mini kit. After blood collection by leukapheresis, PBMCs were isolated using Ficoll-Histopaque density gradient centrifugation and then cryopreserved in the vapor phase of liquid nitrogen. The sample comes from a study of shared clonotypes between healthy human individuals (dated by TCRdb to the early 2020s). Regarding the study in general: The cohort comprised two women and a few men aged 18 to 49 years. Blood TCR repertoires of roughly five healthy adults were deeply sequenced to estimate repertoire size and the extent of clonotype sharing between individuals. To increase sequencing depth and limit assay-specific biases, different laboratories used diverse techniques to prepare libraries and sequence TCR repertoires. Each donor's leukapheresis produced roughly between about 0.9 and 9.5 billion PBMCs.

The research as a whole found: Based on pairwise subsampling, the degree of clonotype sharing among donors was expected to be affected by sequencing depth. The genetic and exposure-history diversity represented was limited by the small number of donors. Only blood was sampled, and tissue TCR repertoires likely differ from those in blood.

Using the deep immunoSEQ assay, multiplex PCR amplified TCR CDR3 regions from genomic DNA. Extracted genomic DNA from each cell subset was distributed evenly across all wells of several immunoSEQ 96-well plates, and each plate was treated as a replicate. For unsorted PBMC, around 310 ng of genomic DNA, equivalent to 25,000 to 35,000 T cell genomes, went into each replicate PCR. Genomic DNA from unsorted PBMC was sequenced over ten immunoSEQ deep assay plates. Purified libraries were quantified with a Qubit 3.0 fluorometer, sized on a Bioanalyzer 2100, and re-quantified with the KAPA Library Quantification kit. Each immunoSEQ 96-well plate was sequenced on its own single-read 150-cycle Illumina NextSeq 550 flow cell. The paper's data handling went like this. Because the immunoSEQ output held only junctional sequences and lacked quality scores, the filtering could not match the filtering applied to full-length reads. Sequences were annotated with PyIR, a Python wrapper for IgBLAST v1.9, using IMGT germline references to assign V/J genes and CDR3. Reads with weak V/J assignments (E-value above 1e-6), missing CDR3, stop codons, out-of-frame junctions, or ambiguous translated residues were removed. V3J clonotypes were defined by identical inferred V gene, J gene, and CDR3 amino acid sequence. Percentage overlap between repertoires was computed as shared unique clonotypes divided by the size of the smaller repertoire. Richness of each repertoire was evaluated using RTK rarefaction, the Chao1 estimator, and Recon v2.1 estimates of unobserved clonotypes. TCRdb holds this immuneACCESS table with in-frame rearrangements only. Some clones are missing; in checked studies, unresolved V genes explain under half, and the rest has no known cause. The V and J calls and clone size were taken over from that table, and D and trimming were inferred from the DNA. For this sample there are about 520,000 clones; about 85% appear just once. Jointly, the top ten make up about 12% of the sample.

Relative to germline, V is missing 6 bases and J is missing 6 bases, with 12 bases of the junction outside any gene match. The germline V gene yields KGHSH for CDR1 and LQKENI for CDR2. The CDR3 numbers 16 residues from cysteine through phenylalanine. Only CDR3 DNA is held: 48 bases, read in frame from base 1. The chain joins TRBV18 to TRBJ2-2, with 8 bases in between that match TRBD2. Sequenced sample: PBMCs. This TCR came from a woman in her forties in good health. Some clones in this sample may be carry-over from other donors' samples. This receptor carries the CDR3 CASSPTSASNAGELFF. The DNA reads TGTGCCAGCTCCCCGACTAGCGCCTCTAACGCCGGGGAGCTGTTTTTT. With the portions outside the CDR3 filled from the reference TRBV18 and TRBJ2-2 genes, the complete variable region becomes NAGVMQNPRHLVRRRGQEARLRCSPMKGHSHVYWYRQLPEEGLKFMVYLQKENIIDESGMPKERFSAEFPKEGPSILRIQQVVRGDSAAYFCASSPTSASNAGELFFGEGSRLTVL.